This paragraph covers one T cell receptor (beta chain) sequence. The CDR3 totals 13 residues. V lost 5 bases and J lost 5, with 12 bases in between. The germline V gene encodes CDR1 SEHNR and CDR2 FQNEAQ (reference sequence). TCRdb keeps only in-frame clones here, not all; method: immunoSEQ multiplex PCR. The profile shows tens of thousands of clones, around 93% of them singletons. This sample is drawn from a study of T cell changes during pregnancy in multiple sclerosis. The specimen comprised peripheral blood, sampled in the third trimester of pregnancy. The origin of this receptor is a female donor in good health, enrolled as a control in a pregnancy study. The rearrangement uses TRBV7-9 and TRBJ1-1, with D possibly TRBD1 on 6 matching bases. The DNA of the CDR3 is TGTGCCAGCAGCAAACAGGGTGGGACTGAAGCTTTCTTT. Residues: CASSKQGGTEAFF.